This T cell receptor beta chain comes out of a study of blood T cell repertoires in COVID-19. Background on the study: Acute and convalescent COVID-19 samples came from the United States, Italy and Spain. From T cells, B-cell-depleted T cells, or PBMCs came the material, which was cDNA or gDNA.

Original processing notes: Using reference gene primer amplification, nucleated cell counts were estimated. Clones were sequenced by immunoSEQ multiplex PCR, and TCRdb holds only the in-frame ones, with some missing. V and J calls and clone size come straight from that table; D and trimming were deduced from the DNA. This sample has more than 150,000 clones; approximately 80% occur once, and the top ten carry under 0.75%. This CDR3 has 14 amino acids. Trimming cost V 5 bases and J 5 bases, with 16 bases left between them. The sample was peripheral blood. The V call is TRBV5-3, the J call TRBJ1-1, with D tentatively TRBD1 (5 bases). TRBV5-3 is known as an ORF, though its function is uncertain. This sequence was found in a man in his 60s with acute or convalescent COVID-19. The CDR3 protein is CARRFMRGATEAFF. CDR3 in DNA: TGTGCCAGAAGGTTTATGCGCGGGGCGACTGAAGCTTTCTTT.